Included here is one TCR beta chain sequence, with context. No antigen is known for it. Trimming removed 3 bases from V and 2 bases from J; junction bases left unmatched: 10. The CDR3 consists of 17 residues. CDR1 is SGDLS, CDR2 YYNGEE, per germline. This specimen belongs to a study of cytomegalovirus exposure and HLA in healthy donors. The PCR contained 60 Vbeta and 13 Jbeta primers. How the authors handled the data: Counted up in a later analysis, unique TCR beta chains came to 65 million to 100 million, with some 11 million shared. Method: immunoSEQ multiplex PCR; TCRdb's copy keeps in-frame clones and lacks some. V and J calls and clone size are given by that table; D and trimming were obtained from the DNA. This table holds approximately 100,000 clones, around 80% found once. Study results and limitations: As a later analysis revealed, most CMV-associated TCR beta chains appeared HLA-restricted. The classifier was said to identify cytomegalovirus status with high specificity and sensitivity. For TCR beta chains, V- and J-gene trimming was later linked to a missense DCLRE1C variant.

This clonotype was sampled from a woman aged 18-29 years in good health and CMV-seropositive. The sample taken for sequencing was PBMCs. The V call is TRBV9, the J call TRBJ1-3; 8 bases match TRBD1. CDR3 sequence reads: CASSGGQGVETGNTIYF. CDR3 nucleotides: TGTGCCAGCAGCGGAGGACAGGGAGTTGAAACTGGAAACACCATATATTTT.